The clone carrying this T cell receptor (beta chain) has at least ten counts. The sample is drawn from a study of prognosis after radiotherapy for stage I lung cancer. At the level of the study: Therapy given concurrently with stereotactic body radiotherapy reached no patient. Post-radiotherapy, distant metastases were observed in a handful of patients (median around seven months), whereas no significant progression was observed in about 16.

Peripheral blood was collected in volumes of around 6 milliliters at each of two time points. From genomic DNA, TCR beta CDR3 was amplified by two-round multiplex PCR. The use of primers specific to each TRBV and TRBJ gene characterized first-round PCR. TCRdb reprocessed the multiplex PCR reads with MiXCR, giving one entry per CDR3 protein. Counted here are fewer than 20,000 distinct CDR3 sequences, 44% occurring once; the ten biggest clones make up around 42%. V lost 3 bases to trimming and J lost 6 bases, with 13 bases between them. CDR1 is MDHEN and CDR2 is SYDVKM in the germline V gene. The CDR3 has 14 amino acids.

This specimen consisted of PBMCs, obtained before or after stereotactic body radiation therapy (not recorded which). V gene TRBV28 combines with J gene TRBJ2-3, with TRBD1 as a possible D gene (6 bases). The TCR sequence derives from a donor over 45 with non-small cell lung cancer. The CDR3 DNA reads as TGTGCCAGCAGTTTGGGGACATGGGAGGATACGCAGTATTTT. This encodes CASSLGTWEDTQYF.